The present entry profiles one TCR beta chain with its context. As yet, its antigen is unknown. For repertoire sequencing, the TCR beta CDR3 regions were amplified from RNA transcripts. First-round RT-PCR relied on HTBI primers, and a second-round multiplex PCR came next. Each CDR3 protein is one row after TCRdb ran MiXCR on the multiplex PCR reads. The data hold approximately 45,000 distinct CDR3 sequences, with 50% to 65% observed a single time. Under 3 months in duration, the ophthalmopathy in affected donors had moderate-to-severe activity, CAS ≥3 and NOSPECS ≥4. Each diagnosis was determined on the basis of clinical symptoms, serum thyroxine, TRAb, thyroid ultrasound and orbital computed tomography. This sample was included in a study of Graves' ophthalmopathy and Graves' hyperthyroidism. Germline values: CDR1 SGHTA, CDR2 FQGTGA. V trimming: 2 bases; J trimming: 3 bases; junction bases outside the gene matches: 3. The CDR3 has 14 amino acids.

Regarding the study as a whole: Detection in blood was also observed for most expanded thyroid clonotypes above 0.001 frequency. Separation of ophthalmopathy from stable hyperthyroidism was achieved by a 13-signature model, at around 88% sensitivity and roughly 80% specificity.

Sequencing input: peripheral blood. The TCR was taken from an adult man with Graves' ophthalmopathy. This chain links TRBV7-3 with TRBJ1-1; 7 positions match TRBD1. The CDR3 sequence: CASSLRDRDTEAFF. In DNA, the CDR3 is TGTGCCAGCAGCTTACGCGACAGGGACACTGAAGCTTTCTTT.